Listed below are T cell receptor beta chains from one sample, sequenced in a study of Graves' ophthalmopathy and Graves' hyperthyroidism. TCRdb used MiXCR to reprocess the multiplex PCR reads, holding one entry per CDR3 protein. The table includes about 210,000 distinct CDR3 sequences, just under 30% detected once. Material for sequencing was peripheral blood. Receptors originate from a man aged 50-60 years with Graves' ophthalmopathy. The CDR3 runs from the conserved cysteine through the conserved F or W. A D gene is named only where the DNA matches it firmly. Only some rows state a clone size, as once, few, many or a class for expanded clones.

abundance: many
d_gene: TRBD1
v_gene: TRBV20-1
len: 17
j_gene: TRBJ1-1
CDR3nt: TGCAGTGCTAGAGATCTGGGACAGGGCGCGATGAACACTGAAGCTTTCTTT
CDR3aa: CSARDLGQGAMNTEAFF

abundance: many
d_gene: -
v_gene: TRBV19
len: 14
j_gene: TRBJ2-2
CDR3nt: TGTGCCAGTAGTATAGTTCGGGGTCCCGGGGAGCTGTTTTTT
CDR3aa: CASSIVRGPGELFF

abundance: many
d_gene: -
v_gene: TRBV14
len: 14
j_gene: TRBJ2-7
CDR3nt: TGTGCCAGCAGCCCACCGGCGGCTAGGGGCGAGCAGTACTTC
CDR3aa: CASSPPAARGEQYF

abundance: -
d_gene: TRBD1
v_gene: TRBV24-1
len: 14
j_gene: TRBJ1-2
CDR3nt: TGTGCCACCAGTGGAGGGACAGGTTCAGGTGGCTACACCTTC
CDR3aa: CATSGGTGSGGYTF

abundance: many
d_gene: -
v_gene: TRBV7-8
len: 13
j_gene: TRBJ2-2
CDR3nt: TGTGCTTCTGGAGGAGCTAACACCGGGGAGCTGTTTTTT
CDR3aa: CASGGANTGELFF

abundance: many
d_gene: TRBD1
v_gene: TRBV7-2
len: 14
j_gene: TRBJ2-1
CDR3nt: TGTGCCAGCAGCTTAGCAGACAGGGGAAATGAGCAGTTCTTC
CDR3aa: CASSLADRGNEQFF

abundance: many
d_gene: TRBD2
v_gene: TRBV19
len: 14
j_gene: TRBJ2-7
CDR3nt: TGTGCCAGTAGTATGCCGGGAGGGCCGGGCGAGCAGTACTTC
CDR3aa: CASSMPGGPGEQYF

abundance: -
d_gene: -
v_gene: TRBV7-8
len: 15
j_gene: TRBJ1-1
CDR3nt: TGTGCCAGCAGCTTAAGTGCGGACCTGAACACTGAAGCTTTCTTT
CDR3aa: CASSLSADLNTEAFF

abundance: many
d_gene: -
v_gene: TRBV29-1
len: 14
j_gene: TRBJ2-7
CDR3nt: TGCAGCATTCGGGTCAACCCCGGGGGACGGGAGCAGTACTTC
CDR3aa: CSIRVNPGGREQYF

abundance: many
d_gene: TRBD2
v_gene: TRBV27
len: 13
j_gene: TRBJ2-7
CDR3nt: TGTGCCAGCGGGGGGGAAGGGGCCTACGAGCAGTACTTC
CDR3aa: CASGGEGAYEQYF

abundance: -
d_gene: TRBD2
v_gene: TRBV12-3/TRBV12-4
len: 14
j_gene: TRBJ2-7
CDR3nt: TGTGCCAGCAGTCCTGACAGCGGGGTCTACGAGCAGTACTTC
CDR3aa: CASSPDSGVYEQYF

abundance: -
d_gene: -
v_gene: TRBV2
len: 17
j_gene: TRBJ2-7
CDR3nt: TGTGCCAGCAGTGAAGGGAGGCTACTTACTCTAACCTACGAGCAGTACTTC
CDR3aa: CASSEGRLLTLTYEQYF

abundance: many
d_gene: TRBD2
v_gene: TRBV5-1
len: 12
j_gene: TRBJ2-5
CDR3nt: TGCGCCAGCAAGCGGGGGATGGAGACCCAGTACTTC
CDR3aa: CASKRGMETQYF

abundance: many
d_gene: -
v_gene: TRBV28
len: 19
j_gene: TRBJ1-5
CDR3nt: TGTGCCAGCAGTCGAAGGGGGGGGAAGGGGTTGTATAGCAATCAGCCCCAGCATTTT
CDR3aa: CASSRRGGKGLYSNQPQHF

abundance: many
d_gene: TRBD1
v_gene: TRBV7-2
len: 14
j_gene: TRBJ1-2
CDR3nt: TGTGCCAGCAGCTTGGGACAGTATGACTATGGCTACACCTTC
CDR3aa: CASSLGQYDYGYTF

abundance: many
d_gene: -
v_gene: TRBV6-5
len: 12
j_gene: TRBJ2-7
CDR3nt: TGTGCCAGCGGGGCGAGCTCCTACGAGCAGTACTTC
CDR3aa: CASGASSYEQYF

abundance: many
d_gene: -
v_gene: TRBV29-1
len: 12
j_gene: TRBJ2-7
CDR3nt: TGCAGCGTTGGCAGGGACACCTACGAGCAGTACTTC
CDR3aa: CSVGRDTYEQYF

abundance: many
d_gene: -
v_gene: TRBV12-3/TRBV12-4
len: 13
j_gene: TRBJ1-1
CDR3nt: TGTGCCAGCAGTCCCAGACAGAACACTGAAGCTTTCTTT
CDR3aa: CASSPRQNTEAFF

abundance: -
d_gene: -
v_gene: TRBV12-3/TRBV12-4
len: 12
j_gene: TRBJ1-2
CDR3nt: TGTGCCAGCAGTTCTTGGACTGGGGGCTACACCTTC
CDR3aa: CASSSWTGGYTF

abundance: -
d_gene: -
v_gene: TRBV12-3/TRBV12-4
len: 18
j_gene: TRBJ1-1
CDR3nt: TGTGCCAGCAGCCGCCGGCAGGGGAGGATTTTTACGGACACTGAAGCTTTCTTT
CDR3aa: CASSRRQGRIFTDTEAFF

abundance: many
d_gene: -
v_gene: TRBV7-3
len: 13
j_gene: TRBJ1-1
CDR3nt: TGTGCCAGCAGCATCCAGGGCGGGACTGAAGCTTTCTTT
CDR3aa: CASSIQGGTEAFF

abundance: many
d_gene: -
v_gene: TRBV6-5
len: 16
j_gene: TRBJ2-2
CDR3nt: TGTGCCAGCAGTCGAGATCGACGACAGAACACCGGGGAGCTGTTTTTT
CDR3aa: CASSRDRRQNTGELFF

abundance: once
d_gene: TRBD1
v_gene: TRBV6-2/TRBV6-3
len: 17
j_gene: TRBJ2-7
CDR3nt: TGTGCCAGCAGTCTCCCGGATTGGACAGGGGAGGCCTACGAGCAGTACTTC
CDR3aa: CASSLPDWTGEAYEQYF

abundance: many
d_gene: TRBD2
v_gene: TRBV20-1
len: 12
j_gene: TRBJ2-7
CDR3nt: TGCAGTGCTAGAGCTAGCGGCTACGAGCAGTACTTC
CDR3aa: CSARASGYEQYF

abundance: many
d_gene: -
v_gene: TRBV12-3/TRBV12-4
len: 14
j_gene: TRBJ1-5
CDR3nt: TGTGCCAGCAGTTTCTCAGGGGGCAATCAGCCCCAGCATTTT
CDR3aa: CASSFSGGNQPQHF

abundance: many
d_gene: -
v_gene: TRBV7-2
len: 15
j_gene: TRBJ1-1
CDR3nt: TGTGCCAGCAGCAGAGAGGGGGGGACCAACACTGAAGCTTTCTTT
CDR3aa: CASSREGGTNTEAFF

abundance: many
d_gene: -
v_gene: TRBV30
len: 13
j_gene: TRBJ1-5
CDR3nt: TGTGCCTGGAGTAAGGACAGCAATCAGCCCCAGCATTTT
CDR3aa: CAWSKDSNQPQHF

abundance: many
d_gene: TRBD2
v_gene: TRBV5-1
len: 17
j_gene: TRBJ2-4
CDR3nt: TGCGCCAGTCGTGCGACTAGCGGGAGCATGACCAAAAACATTCAGTACTTC
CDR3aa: CASRATSGSMTKNIQYF

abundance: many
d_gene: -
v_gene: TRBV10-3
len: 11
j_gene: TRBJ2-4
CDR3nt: TGTGCCATCAGTGAGGGAAACATTCAGTACTTC
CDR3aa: CAISEGNIQYF

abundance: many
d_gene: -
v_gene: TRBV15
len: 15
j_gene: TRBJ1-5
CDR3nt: TGTGCCACCAGCGGGATTGACAGGTTAAATCAGCCCCAGCATTTT
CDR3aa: CATSGIDRLNQPQHF

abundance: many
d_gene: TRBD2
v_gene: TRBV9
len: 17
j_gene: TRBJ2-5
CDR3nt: TGTGCCAGCAGCTCACGACTAGCGGGAGGGCCGTGGGAGACCCAGTACTTC
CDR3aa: CASSSRLAGGPWETQYF

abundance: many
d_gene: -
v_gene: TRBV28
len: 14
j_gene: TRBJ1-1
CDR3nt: TGTGCCAGCAGTCCCCCTGCCCGGGGCACTGAAGCTTTCTTT
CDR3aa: CASSPPARGTEAFF

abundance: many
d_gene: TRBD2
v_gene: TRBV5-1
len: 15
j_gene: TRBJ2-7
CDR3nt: TGCGCCAGCAGCTTGACTAGCGGGACCCCCTACGAGCAGTACTTC
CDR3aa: CASSLTSGTPYEQYF